This T cell receptor (beta chain) was profiled in a study of CD8 T cells in ankylosing spondylitis. Study results and limitations: Earlier authors reported some of these motif variants in reactive arthritis synovial fluid and blood. Relatively scarce in peripheral blood, disease-linked clones were CD8+. What seemed typical of ankylosing spondylitis blood was a TCR beta motif built from eight highly homologous variants.

Making use of molecular barcodes, quantitative 5'-RACE generated TCR beta libraries. Via MiXCR, TCRdb re-called the 5' RACE reads, giving one row per CDR3 protein. The data hold about 35,000 distinct CDR3 sequences, with approximately 3% observed a single time. Concerning this clonotype: What it binds is unknown.

This clonotype was sampled from a male donor with ankylosing spondylitis or in good health (not recorded which). The specimen sequenced was blood, either unsorted or a sorted T cell fraction (not recorded which).

CDR3 bases: TGTGCCAGAAGCCCCCGGACAGGGGCCTCTGAAAAACTGTTTTTT. This sequence encodes CARSPRTGASEKLFF. The rearrangement uses TRBV9 and TRBJ1-4, with 9 bases lining up with TRBD1. Losses at the gene ends were 8 bases for V and 7 bases for J; bases not matched to a gene: 12. CDR3 size: 15 residues. CDR1 and CDR2 (germline): SGDLS, YYNGEE.